Detailed here is one T cell receptor beta chain. Compared with germline, one end of the junction differs, possibly owing to a read error. CDR1 and CDR2 (germline): SNHLY, FYNNEI. The CDR3 length is 11 residues. The data originate from a study of control samples from healthy donors and cancer patients. Clones were sequenced by immunoSEQ multiplex PCR, and TCRdb holds only the in-frame ones, with some missing. The sample lists about 150,000 clones; over 90% were seen once. This clonotype originated in a man aged 45-65 years in good health. J is TRBJ2-7 and V is TRBV2; tentatively, D is TRBD1 (6 bases). The sample consisted of blood. Here the CDR3 reads CASPGRDTFHF. CDR3 DNA: TGTGCCAGCCCCGGTCGGGACACTTTCCATTTC.